This TCR beta chain appears in the sequencing data of a study of cytomegalovirus exposure and HLA in healthy donors. The CDR3 runs to 13 residues. CDR1 and CDR2 (germline): LNHNV, YYDKDF (reference sequence). V dropped 1 base and J dropped 7 bases, with 10 bases sitting between them. Using immunoSEQ multiplex PCR, the repertoire was profiled, and TCRdb retains in-frame clones only, with some absent. The profile covers 55,000 to 70,000 clones, with around 90% appearing a single time and 3% to 3.5% taken by the ten largest. The receptor was derived from a young man in good health and CMV-seronegative. Sequencing was done on a sample of PBMCs. J is TRBJ1-1 and V is TRBV15; no clear D. CDR3: CATSRVQANEAFF. CDR3 in DNA: TGTGCCACCAGCAGAGTCCAGGCGAATGAAGCTTTCTTT.